This TCR beta chain was sequenced for a study of STAT5B mutations in CD4+ large granular lymphocyte leukemia. Study outcomes and limitations: Patient CD4-sorted repertoires looked more clonal than healthy CD4+ repertoires, even without putative leukemic clones. No patients shared main leukemic clonotypes, though about 26% appeared at low frequency elsewhere. Compared with healthy controls (2/35), patient top clones favored TRBV06 (8/27).

Sequencing was at survey level. Clones were sequenced by immunoSEQ multiplex PCR, and TCRdb holds only the in-frame ones, with some missing. The table has about 31,000 clones, 85% to 90% seen once. As regards this clone: Its target is not known.

This CDR3 has 13 amino acids. The V end lost 4 bases, the J end lost 4 bases, and 11 bases lay between the germline ends. The germline V gene encodes CDR1 MNHNS and CDR2 SASEGT. The chain employs TRBV6-1 and TRBJ2-7; D possibly corresponds to TRBD2 (5 bases). This receptor was identified in a human donor in good health. Sequenced sample: CD4+ T cells from blood buffy coats. CDR3 in amino acids: CASSAPGRYEQYF. The DNA for the CDR3 is TGTGCCAGCAGTGCCCCGGGAAGATACGAGCAGTACTTC.